Listed below are T cell receptor beta chains from one sample, sequenced in a study of neurological immune-mediated disorders. TCRdb itself ran the 5' RACE reads through MiXCR, one entry per CDR3 protein. Of roughly 48,000 distinct CDR3 sequences in the sample, roughly 13% were seen once. Sequencing was carried out using PBMCs. The receptors were gathered from a male donor with HTLV-1-associated myelopathy (HAM/TSP). Each CDR3 is given with its conserved first and last residue. D genes are given only for firm matches. A row's size may be missing; if present it is once, few, many or a size class.

d_call: .
v_call: TRBV7-2
clone_size: many
cdr3_length: 13
j_call: TRBJ1-5
cdr3_aa: CASSTRGNQPQHF
cdr3_nt: TGTGCCAGCAGCACCAGGGGCAATCAGCCCCAGCATTTT

d_call: .
v_call: TRBV5-5
clone_size: many
cdr3_length: 16
j_call: TRBJ2-1
cdr3_aa: CASSTADSSSYNEQFF
cdr3_nt: TGTGCCAGCAGCACCGCCGACAGCAGCTCCTACAATGAGCAGTTCTTC

d_call: TRBD1
v_call: TRBV20-1
clone_size: many
cdr3_length: 15
j_call: TRBJ1-4
cdr3_aa: CSARPYRGQPEKLFF
cdr3_nt: TGCAGTGCTAGACCTTACAGGGGGCAGCCGGAAAAACTGTTTTTT

d_call: .
v_call: TRBV18
clone_size: .
cdr3_length: 14
j_call: TRBJ1-5
cdr3_aa: CASSPGGSGQPQHF
cdr3_nt: TGTGCCAGCTCACCAGGGGGGTCGGGTCAGCCCCAGCATTTT

d_call: .
v_call: TRBV10-3
clone_size: .
cdr3_length: 13
j_call: TRBJ2-1
cdr3_aa: CAIMDLSGNRRFF
cdr3_nt: TGTGCCATCATGGACCTGTCAGGGAATCGTCGGTTCTTC

d_call: .
v_call: TRBV15
clone_size: many
cdr3_length: 15
j_call: TRBJ2-7
cdr3_aa: CATSRATGYPYEQYF
cdr3_nt: TGTGCCACCAGCAGGGCAACAGGGTATCCCTACGAGCAGTACTTC

d_call: TRBD2
v_call: TRBV5-1
clone_size: many
cdr3_length: 15
j_call: TRBJ2-1
cdr3_aa: CASSPGLAGENEQFF
cdr3_nt: TGCGCCAGCAGCCCGGGACTAGCGGGGGAGAATGAGCAGTTCTTC

d_call: TRBD2
v_call: TRBV7-8
clone_size: .
cdr3_length: 16
j_call: TRBJ2-5
cdr3_aa: CASSSASGGAGETQYF
cdr3_nt: TGTGCCAGCAGCTCTGCTAGCGGGGGGGCCGGAGAGACCCAGTACTTC

d_call: .
v_call: TRBV20-1
clone_size: many
cdr3_length: 16
j_call: TRBJ2-1
cdr3_aa: CSASRLGGNSYNEQFF
cdr3_nt: TGCAGTGCTAGTCGTCTTGGAGGGAACTCCTACAATGAGCAGTTCTTC

d_call: TRBD2
v_call: TRBV7-2
clone_size: many
cdr3_length: 15
j_call: TRBJ2-5
cdr3_aa: CASSLDGGAGETQYF
cdr3_nt: TGTGCCAGCAGCTTAGACGGGGGGGCCGGAGAGACCCAGTACTTC

d_call: .
v_call: TRBV9
clone_size: many
cdr3_length: 14
j_call: TRBJ1-2
cdr3_aa: CASSADGGPYGYTF
cdr3_nt: TGTGCCAGCAGCGCGGATGGGGGTCCCTATGGCTACACCTTC

d_call: TRBD1
v_call: TRBV6-5
clone_size: many
cdr3_length: 15
j_call: TRBJ1-4
cdr3_aa: CASSRGGTGNEKLFF
cdr3_nt: TGTGCCAGCAGTCGAGGAGGGACAGGGAATGAAAAACTGTTTTTT

d_call: .
v_call: TRBV4-3
clone_size: many
cdr3_length: 16
j_call: TRBJ2-5
cdr3_aa: CASSQGTATLQETQYF
cdr3_nt: TGCGCCAGCAGCCAAGGCACAGCTACCTTGCAAGAGACCCAGTACTTC

d_call: TRBD2
v_call: TRBV29-1
clone_size: many
cdr3_length: 12
j_call: TRBJ2-3
cdr3_aa: CGGGVEDLAQYF
cdr3_nt: TGCGGGGGGGGGGTGGAAGATCTTGCGCAGTATTTT

d_call: TRBD2
v_call: TRBV6-1
clone_size: .
cdr3_length: 14
j_call: TRBJ2-3
cdr3_aa: CASRETSGAHTQYF
cdr3_nt: TGTGCCAGCAGGGAAACTAGCGGGGCTCATACGCAGTATTTT

d_call: TRBD2
v_call: TRBV4-2
clone_size: once
cdr3_length: 16
j_call: TRBJ2-1
cdr3_aa: CASSPSIGTSGHEQFF
cdr3_nt: TGTGCCAGCAGTCCCTCTATAGGGACTAGCGGCCATGAGCAGTTCTTC

d_call: TRBD1
v_call: TRBV20-1
clone_size: many
cdr3_length: 15
j_call: TRBJ1-4
cdr3_aa: CSAMRQGARYEKLFF
cdr3_nt: TGCAGTGCTATGAGGCAGGGGGCGCGGTATGAAAAACTGTTTTTT

d_call: .
v_call: TRBV20-1
clone_size: many
cdr3_length: 11
j_call: TRBJ1-1
cdr3_aa: CSAPGWTEAFF
cdr3_nt: TGCAGTGCTCCAGGTTGGACTGAAGCTTTCTTT

d_call: TRBD1
v_call: TRBV12-3/TRBV12-4
clone_size: many
cdr3_length: 14
j_call: TRBJ2-1
cdr3_aa: CASKMGQGSREQFF
cdr3_nt: TGTGCCAGCAAAATGGGACAGGGGTCCCGCGAGCAGTTCTTC

d_call: .
v_call: TRBV14
clone_size: many
cdr3_length: 17
j_call: TRBJ2-2
cdr3_aa: CASSLRGGAGIAGELFF
cdr3_nt: TGTGCCAGCAGCCTACGTGGGGGCGCCGGGATCGCCGGGGAGCTGTTTTTT

d_call: .
v_call: TRBV6-5
clone_size: many
cdr3_length: 14
j_call: TRBJ1-5
cdr3_aa: CASRGRDSNQPQHF
cdr3_nt: TGTGCCAGCAGGGGCAGGGATAGCAATCAGCCCCAGCATTTT

d_call: .
v_call: TRBV5-1
clone_size: many
cdr3_length: 16
j_call: TRBJ2-2
cdr3_aa: CASSSNIRVDTGELFF
cdr3_nt: TGCGCCAGCAGCTCCAACATCCGGGTGGACACCGGGGAGCTGTTTTTT

d_call: TRBD1
v_call: TRBV7-2
clone_size: many
cdr3_length: 14
j_call: TRBJ1-1
cdr3_aa: CASSSQGANTEAFF
cdr3_nt: TGTGCCAGCAGCTCACAGGGGGCCAACACTGAAGCTTTCTTT

d_call: .
v_call: TRBV28
clone_size: many
cdr3_length: 13
j_call: TRBJ1-5
cdr3_aa: CASSPGGSQPQHF
cdr3_nt: TGTGCCAGCAGCCCCGGCGGTAGTCAGCCCCAGCATTTT

d_call: TRBD1
v_call: TRBV28
clone_size: many
cdr3_length: 17
j_call: TRBJ1-2
cdr3_aa: CASSPIADRGAPKGYTF
cdr3_nt: TGTGCCAGCAGTCCAATTGCCGACAGGGGGGCCCCGAAGGGCTACACCTTC

d_call: .
v_call: TRBV12-3/TRBV12-4
clone_size: many
cdr3_length: 11
j_call: TRBJ2-1
cdr3_aa: CASSLRTEQFF
cdr3_nt: TGTGCCAGCAGTTTAAGGACCGAGCAGTTCTTC

d_call: .
v_call: TRBV12-3/TRBV12-4
clone_size: .
cdr3_length: 12
j_call: TRBJ2-1
cdr3_aa: CVSSPPGNEQFF
cdr3_nt: TGTGTCAGCAGCCCCCCAGGGAATGAACAGTTCTTC

d_call: .
v_call: TRBV2
clone_size: .
cdr3_length: 14
j_call: TRBJ2-7
cdr3_aa: CASSKDRAPVEQYF
cdr3_nt: TGTGCCAGCAGCAAAGACCGGGCCCCGGTGGAGCAGTACTTC

d_call: .
v_call: TRBV9
clone_size: many
cdr3_length: 14
j_call: TRBJ2-1
cdr3_aa: CASSVREWGNEQFF
cdr3_nt: TGTGCCAGCAGCGTACGGGAATGGGGCAATGAGCAGTTCTTC

d_call: .
v_call: TRBV4-3
clone_size: once
cdr3_length: 15
j_call: TRBJ2-1
cdr3_aa: CASSQGVASYNEQFF
cdr3_nt: TGCGCCAGCAGCCAAGGGGTAGCCTCCTACAATGAGCAGTTCTTC

d_call: TRBD1
v_call: TRBV5-1
clone_size: many
cdr3_length: 14
j_call: TRBJ2-3
cdr3_aa: CASSLGQGADTQYF
cdr3_nt: TGCGCCAGCAGCTTGGGACAGGGGGCAGATACGCAGTATTTT

d_call: TRBD2
v_call: TRBV20-1
clone_size: once
cdr3_length: 13
j_call: TRBJ2-7
cdr3_aa: CSARLAGAYEQYF
cdr3_nt: TGCAGTGCTAGGCTAGCGGGGGCTTACGAGCAGTACTTC

d_call: TRBD1
v_call: TRBV9
clone_size: .
cdr3_length: 15
j_call: TRBJ2-3
cdr3_aa: CASSVDDRGHDTQYF
cdr3_nt: TGTGCCAGCAGCGTAGATGACAGGGGGCACGATACGCAGTATTTT

d_call: .
v_call: TRBV5-1
clone_size: many
cdr3_length: 14
j_call: TRBJ1-1
cdr3_aa: CASSRTELRGEAFF
cdr3_nt: TGCGCCAGCAGCAGGACGGAACTGCGGGGTGAAGCTTTCTTT

d_call: TRBD1
v_call: TRBV12-3/TRBV12-4
clone_size: .
cdr3_length: 17
j_call: TRBJ2-3
cdr3_aa: CASGTGTGGPSTDTQYF
cdr3_nt: TGTGCCAGCGGCACCGGGACAGGGGGCCCTAGCACAGATACGCAGTATTTT

d_call: .
v_call: TRBV3-1
clone_size: many
cdr3_length: 16
j_call: TRBJ1-1
cdr3_aa: CASSFQGTLGGAEAFF
cdr3_nt: TGTGCCAGCAGCTTTCAGGGTACCCTCGGGGGTGCTGAAGCTTTCTTT

d_call: TRBD2
v_call: TRBV6-1
clone_size: many
cdr3_length: 16
j_call: TRBJ2-3
cdr3_aa: CASGEIPGGRIDTQYF
cdr3_nt: TGTGCCAGCGGGGAAATACCGGGGGGGCGGATAGATACGCAGTATTTT

d_call: .
v_call: TRBV6-5
clone_size: .
cdr3_length: 15
j_call: TRBJ1-2
cdr3_aa: CASSYGANWGYGYTF
cdr3_nt: TGTGCCAGCAGTTACGGGGCTAACTGGGGCTATGGCTACACCTTC

d_call: .
v_call: TRBV7-2
clone_size: many
cdr3_length: 17
j_call: TRBJ1-3
cdr3_aa: CASSPAAGAFSGNTIYF
cdr3_nt: TGTGCCAGCAGCCCGGCGGCAGGGGCGTTCTCTGGAAACACCATATATTTT

d_call: .
v_call: TRBV4-3
clone_size: many
cdr3_length: 15
j_call: TRBJ1-5
cdr3_aa: CASSHDDRKNQPQHF
cdr3_nt: TGCGCCAGCAGCCATGACGACAGAAAGAATCAGCCCCAGCATTTT

d_call: .
v_call: TRBV5-1
clone_size: many
cdr3_length: 14
j_call: TRBJ1-5
cdr3_aa: CASSLGQSNQPQHF
cdr3_nt: TGCGCCAGCAGCCTGGGACAAAGCAATCAGCCCCAGCATTTT

d_call: TRBD2
v_call: TRBV6-6
clone_size: many
cdr3_length: 16
j_call: TRBJ2-3
cdr3_aa: CASRNIAGGNTDTQYF
cdr3_nt: TGTGCCAGCAGGAACATAGCGGGGGGGAACACAGATACGCAGTATTTT

d_call: TRBD2
v_call: TRBV7-3
clone_size: many
cdr3_length: 16
j_call: TRBJ2-1
cdr3_aa: CASSLGLAGGLSEQFF
cdr3_nt: TGTGCCAGCAGCCTTGGACTAGCGGGGGGGCTTAGTGAGCAGTTCTTC

d_call: TRBD2
v_call: TRBV20-1
clone_size: many
cdr3_length: 15
j_call: TRBJ2-3
cdr3_aa: CSVEGRTSVRDTQYF
cdr3_nt: TGCAGTGTTGAGGGGAGGACTAGCGTGCGAGATACGCAGTATTTT

d_call: .
v_call: TRBV10-2
clone_size: .
cdr3_length: 14
j_call: TRBJ2-1
cdr3_aa: CASRKDSVVNEQFF
cdr3_nt: TGCGCCAGCAGGAAAGACAGCGTGGTCAATGAGCAGTTCTTC

d_call: .
v_call: TRBV20-1
clone_size: many
cdr3_length: 14
j_call: TRBJ2-3
cdr3_aa: CSASHFRDEDTQYF
cdr3_nt: TGCAGTGCGAGTCATTTCCGGGACGAAGATACGCAGTATTTT

d_call: .
v_call: TRBV27
clone_size: many
cdr3_length: 14
j_call: TRBJ2-6
cdr3_aa: CASTMGAGANVLTF
cdr3_nt: TGTGCCAGCACTATGGGGGCTGGGGCCAACGTCCTGACTTTC

d_call: TRBD2
v_call: TRBV5-1
clone_size: many
cdr3_length: 22
j_call: TRBJ2-1
cdr3_aa: CASSLAPQIGTSGGAEYNEQFF
cdr3_nt: TGCGCCAGCAGCTTGGCCCCGCAGATTGGGACTAGCGGGGGGGCGGAGTACAATGAGCAGTTCTTC

d_call: .
v_call: TRBV7-2
clone_size: few
cdr3_length: 18
j_call: TRBJ2-6
cdr3_aa: CASSSVGIRISGANVLTF
cdr3_nt: TGTGCCAGCAGCTCGGTTGGGATAAGGATCTCTGGGGCCAACGTCCTGACTTTC

d_call: TRBD1
v_call: TRBV7-9
clone_size: many
cdr3_length: 16
j_call: TRBJ2-5
cdr3_aa: CASSLTGDANQETQYF
cdr3_nt: TGTGCCAGCAGCCTAACAGGGGACGCGAATCAAGAGACCCAGTACTTC

d_call: .
v_call: TRBV2
clone_size: many
cdr3_length: 14
j_call: TRBJ1-6
cdr3_aa: CAGVGNSYNSPLHF
cdr3_nt: TGTGCCGGCGTAGGGAACTCCTATAATTCACCCCTCCACTTT

d_call: TRBD2
v_call: TRBV20-1
clone_size: .
cdr3_length: 16
j_call: TRBJ2-3
cdr3_aa: CSARGLAGGMTDTQYF
cdr3_nt: TGCAGTGCTAGGGGACTAGCGGGGGGGATGACAGATACGCAGTATTTT

d_call: .
v_call: TRBV3-1
clone_size: many
cdr3_length: 15
j_call: TRBJ2-1
cdr3_aa: CASSHARVDNNEQFF
cdr3_nt: TGTGCCAGCAGCCATGCGCGAGTCGACAATAATGAGCAGTTCTTC